Following are 21 T cell receptor beta chains from one sample sequenced in a study of beta chain features in type 1 diabetes. The isolated RNA, all of it, was reverse transcribed, so expressed TCRB transcripts were what got sequenced. TCRdb keeps only in-frame clones here, not all; method: immunoSEQ multiplex PCR. This sample has just over 600,000 clones, with about 14% found just once. The specimen sequenced was naive CD4+ T cells from blood. These receptors were obtained from a man younger than 30 in good health.

V is TRBV9 and J is TRBJ1-1; a weak D match, TRBD1 (6 bases). V was pared by 6 bases and J by 6 bases, with 24 bases between. The germline gives CDR1 SGDLS, CDR2 YYNGEE. The CDR3 is made up of 16 amino acids. In nucleotides, the CDR3 is TGTGCCAGCACCAGGGGTATCTCCGACGTGTTGGCTGAAGCTTTCTTT. Its translation is CASTRGISDVLAEAFF.

This chain joins TRBV4-1 and TRBJ2-1; TRBD2 aligns across 9 bases. This CDR3 has 20 residues. V dropped 6 bases and J dropped 0; count of bases not matched to a gene: 18. The V gene's germline CDR1 is MGHRA and CDR2 YSYEKL. The CDR3 DNA follows: TGCGCCAGCAGGTCAACGAGAGGGAACTCTAGCGGGGCCTCCTACAATGAGCAGTTCTTC. Protein sequence: CASRSTRGNSSGASYNEQFF.

The chain couples TRBV5-6 to TRBJ2-7; the match to TRBD1 covers 8 bases. The germline CDR1 and CDR2 sequences are SGHDT and YYEEEE. V shed 2 bases, J shed 5 bases, and the junction held 6 bases outside the gene matches. The CDR3 has 14 residues. The CDR3: CASSLPGGGDEQYF. CDR3 bases: TGTGCCAGCAGCTTACCAGGGGGCGGCGACGAGCAGTACTTC.

The chain has TRBV2 and TRBJ1-2; D call uncertain. Trimming shortened V by 7 bases and J by 0 bases, and 6 bases separated the two germline ends. This CDR3 region has 12 residues. CDR1 is SNHLY and CDR2 is FYNNEI in the germline V gene. The CDR3 DNA is TGTGCCAGCATGAGATCTAACTATGGCTACACCTTC. It yields the protein CASMRSNYGYTF.

This clone came up a few times. J is TRBJ1-2 and V is TRBV9; D possibly corresponds to TRBD1 (5 bases). Trimming stripped 1 base from V and 7 bases from J, with 11 bases between. The CDR3 sequence is 13 residues long. Per the germline V gene, CDR1 is SGDLS and CDR2 is YYNGEE. The CDR3 loop reads CASSVYTGGGYTF. The CDR3 nucleotides are TGTGCCAGCAGCGTATATACAGGAGGTGGCTACACCTTC.

There are a few counts of this clone. The chain is built from TRBV4-3 and TRBJ1-4; D call uncertain. Trimming pared 0 bases from V and 8 bases from J, leaving 7 bases between. Germline assignment: CDR1 LGHNA and CDR2 YSLEER. This CDR3 is built from 13 residues. Here the CDR3 DNA reads TGCGCCAGCAGCCAAGAGAGGTTGGAAAAACTGTTTTTT. Translation gives CASSQERLEKLFF.

This clone came up a few times. This chain links TRBV2 with TRBJ2-7, with no clear D. CDR1 SNHLY and CDR2 FYNNEI come from the germline V gene. Trimming removed 8 bases at V and 6 bases at J, with 14 bases between. This CDR3 has 12 residues. The CDR3 DNA is TGTGCCAGCTCCCAGTGGCCTCTCGAGCAGTACTTC. Protein sequence: CASSQWPLEQYF.

This chain joins TRBV7-2 and TRBJ2-7, with TRBD2 identical over 10 bases. The CDR3 spans 15 residues. In germline, CDR1 is SGHTA, CDR2 FQGNSA. The V and J ends lost 5 bases and 4 bases, in that order; junction bases with no gene match: 8. In DNA, the CDR3 is TGTGCCAGCAGCACCCAGCGGGGGGGCCGGTACGAGCAGTACTTC. Its translation: CASSTQRGGRYEQYF. Looking up the rest from reference TRBV7-2 and TRBJ2-7 gives the full variable domain: GAGVSQSPSNKVTEKGKDVELRCDPISGHTALYWYRQSLGQGLEFLIYFQGNSAPDKSGLPSDRFSAERTGGSVSTLTIQRTQQEDSAVYLCASSTQRGGRYEQYFGPGTRLTVT.

This chain connects TRBV10-3 to TRBJ1-5; D not certain. This CDR3 spans 12 amino acids. Germline V CDR1 and CDR2: ENHRY, SYGVKD. With 4 bases removed from V and 3 bases from J, the gap between germline ends came to 4 bases. The CDR3 DNA sequence: TGTGCCATCAGTGGGATCAATCAGCCCCAGCATTTT. It is translated as CAISGINQPQHF.

The chain links TRBV23-1 to TRBJ2-7; the D gene is possibly TRBD2 (5 bases). TRBV23-1 is labeled an ORF, and its function is uncertain. The CDR3 runs 17 residues. V lost 1 base and J lost 2, with 18 bases in between. The CDR3 protein is CASSQCGFTNFTYEQYF. In nucleotides, the CDR3 is TGCGCCAGCAGTCAATGCGGGTTCACCAACTTTACCTACGAGCAGTACTTC.

This clone has only a few counts. The chain combines TRBV7-2 with TRBJ2-1; D possibly corresponds to TRBD2 (5 bases). CDR3 size: 19 residues. Germline lookup yields CDR1 SGHTA and CDR2 FQGNSA. The V and J ends lost 0 bases and 0 bases respectively, with 18 bases between them. The CDR3 DNA reads as TGTGCCAGCAGCTTAGCCCGAGCGGCCCTAGGGAGCTCCTACAATGAGCAGTTCTTC. It yields the protein CASSLARAALGSSYNEQFF.

The V and J genes are TRBV9 and TRBJ2-3; D gene ambiguous. Per the germline V gene, CDR1 is SGDLS and CDR2 is YYNGEE. V shed 0 bases and J shed 10 bases, with 9 bases lying between them. The CDR3 has 12 residues. In DNA form, the CDR3 reads TGTGCCAGCAGCGTAGGACCATGGGCGCAGTATTTT. Translation gives CASSVGPWAQYF.

This clone was counted between two and nine times. The gene calls are TRBV4-3 and TRBJ1-1; 9 bases map to TRBD1. The junction had 3 bases not matched to a gene; V was cut back by 3 bases and J by 1 base. Per germline, CDR1 LGHNA and CDR2 YSLEER. The CDR3 loop spans 15 amino acids. The CDR3 spells CASSQGQGRNTEAFF. DNA of the CDR3: TGCGCCAGCAGCCAGGGACAGGGACGGAACACTGAAGCTTTCTTT.

V is TRBV13 and J is TRBJ2-7, with 7 bases lining up with TRBD1. The germline gives CDR1 PRHDT, CDR2 FYEKMQ (reference sequence). CDR3 length: 16 amino acids. V gave up 5 bases and J gave up 3 bases; unmatched junction bases: 13. The CDR3, as DNA: TGTGCCAGCAGCGCGCAGACAGGGAAGATCGACTACGAGCAGTACTTC. Translated: CASSAQTGKIDYEQYF.

The V and J genes are TRBV28 and TRBJ2-1; D tentatively fits TRBD1 or TRBD2 (5 bases each). Germline CDR1 MDHEN, CDR2 SYDVKM. The germline V and J ends were trimmed by 8 bases and 8 bases, with 25 bases remaining between them. The length of the CDR3 is 16 residues. The CDR3, as DNA: TGTGCCAGCTCTTCGCCCGGGGCGATCTCGTGGGATGAGCAGTTCTTC. Protein product: CASSSPGAISWDEQFF.

This chain uses TRBV18 with TRBJ1-6, with no clear D. Trimming stripped 3 bases from V and 8 bases from J, with 11 bases between. Germline V CDR1 and CDR2: KGHSH, LQKENI. The CDR3 covers 14 residues. The CDR3 bases are TGTGCCAGCTCACCGAGGGATTTGGATTCACCCCTCCACTTT. Residues: CASSPRDLDSPLHF.

This clone has only a few counts. The chain is built from TRBV19 and TRBJ2-2; unclear D gene. V shed 6 bases and J shed 0 bases, with 26 bases lying between them. Germline assignment: CDR1 LNHDA and CDR2 SQIVND (reference sequence). CDR3 length: 20 amino acids. CDR3: CASRSPRVRPPRPNTGELFF. The CDR3 DNA follows: TGTGCCAGTAGGTCACCCCGAGTCCGTCCACCACGACCGAACACCGGGGAGCTGTTTTTT. Full variable domain (rest looked up from reference TRBV19 and TRBJ2-2): DGGITQSPKYLFRKEGQNVTLSCEQNLNHDAMYWYRQDPGQGLRLIYYSQIVNDFQKGDIAEGYSVSREKKESFPLTVTSAQKNPTAFYLCASRSPRVRPPRPNTGELFFGEGSRLTVL.

The sample holds a few counts of this clone. This chain joins TRBV29-1 and TRBJ2-4; 8 bases agree with TRBD2. V trimming: 0 bases; J trimming: 3 bases; junction bases outside the gene matches: 4. The CDR3 has 15 amino acids. Germline values: CDR1 SQVTM, CDR2 ANQGSEA. The DNA of the CDR3 is TGCAGCGTTGAAGAATGGGCGGGGGGCAAAAACATTCAGTACTTC. Its protein is CSVEEWAGGKNIQYF. Combining the CDR3 with reference TRBV29-1 and TRBJ2-4 gives the whole variable domain SAVISQKPSRDICQRGTSLTIQCQVDSQVTMMFWYRQQPGQSLTLIATANQGSEATYESGFVIDKFPISRPNLTFSTLTVSNMSPEDSSIYLCSVEEWAGGKNIQYFGAGTRLSVL.

CDR3 in amino acids: CASRQGDYGYTF. The DNA of the CDR3 is TGTGCCAGCAGGCAGGGGGACTATGGCTACACCTTC. The gene calls are TRBV6-1 and TRBJ1-2; 7 nucleotides align to TRBD1. After removal of 6 bases from V and 3 bases from J, the junction contained 1 base not matched to a gene. This CDR3 is built from 12 residues. From germline, CDR1 is MNHNS and CDR2 SASEGT.

In its sample, this clone was seen a few times. The gene calls are TRBV11-1 and TRBJ1-2, with 12 bases that match TRBD1. The CDR3 has 13 residues. The germline CDR1 and CDR2 sequences are SGHAT and FQDESV (reference sequence). V lost 5 bases and J lost 9; bases outside the gene matches: 4. CDR3: CASSPGQGARYTF. For the CDR3, the DNA is TGTGCCAGCAGCCCGGGACAGGGGGCACGCTACACCTTC.

The chain combines TRBV29-1 with TRBJ2-2; a possible D gene is TRBD2 (5 bases). V was shortened by 7 bases and J by 8 bases, with 8 bases between the two germline ends. The CDR3 covers 10 residues. Germline V CDR1 and CDR2: SQVTM, ANQGSEA. The CDR3 spells CSAREGELFF. Written as DNA, the CDR3 is TGCAGCGCTAGGGAGGGGGAGCTGTTTTTT.